The 21 T cell receptor beta chains given below trace back to one sample, sequenced in a study of long-term antiretroviral therapy in people with HIV. The libraries were made with immunoSEQ v3.0 at survey level. Assay used: immunoSEQ multiplex PCR; TCRdb lists only in-frame clones, some missing. The data hold 20,000 to 25,000 clones, with more than 70% observed a single time. The sample consisted of unsorted PBMCs, taken less than 2.5 years after starting antiretroviral therapy. The receptors originated from a man aged 40-55 years with HIV.

This chain connects TRBV2 to TRBJ2-3; D unclear. This CDR3 contains 15 residues. CDR1 is SNHLY and CDR2 is FYNNEI in the germline V gene. The ends were cut back, 0 bases at V and 2 bases at J, with 9 bases in the middle. The CDR3 loop reads CASSEAGTNTDTQYF. DNA of the CDR3: TGTGCCAGCAGTGAAGCGGGAACGAACACAGATACGCAGTATTTT. The full variable domain, completed using reference TRBV2 and TRBJ2-3, is EPEVTQTPSHQVTQMGQEVILRCVPISNHLYFYWYRQILGQKVEFLVSFYNNEISEKSEIFDDQFSVERPDGSNFTLKIRSTKLEDSAMYFCASSEAGTNTDTQYFGPGTRLTVL.

The chain recombines TRBV6-5 with TRBJ2-7; possibly TRBD2 for D (6 bases). The CDR3 has 11 residues. V was pared by 3 bases and J by 9 bases, with 9 bases between. From germline, CDR1 is MNHEY and CDR2 SVGAGI. In DNA form, the CDR3 reads TGTGCCAGCAGTTATACGGGACTGCAGTACTTC. Its translation: CASSYTGLQYF.

This chain joins TRBV6-5 and TRBJ1-1; no clear D. The CDR3 runs 14 residues. Between the trimmed V and J ends, which lost 6 bases and 3 bases, there was a span of 14 bases. Germline V gene lookup returns CDR1 MNHEY and CDR2 SVGAGI. The CDR3 DNA sequence: TGTGCCAGCAGCCACCGTGCGAGGGACACTGAAGCTTTCTTT. It translates to CASSHRARDTEAFF.

J is TRBJ2-2 and V is TRBV28; D possibly corresponds to TRBD1 (6 bases). The CDR3 is 14 amino acids. CDR1 and CDR2 from the germline V gene are MDHEN and SYDVKM. Trimming cost V 8 bases and J 2 bases, with 12 bases left between them. CDR3 DNA sequence: TGTGCCAGCCACCCAGGGGCCAACACCGGGGAGCTGTTTTTT. Protein sequence: CASHPGANTGELFF.

The chain combines TRBV5-1 with TRBJ1-3, with 7 bases fitting TRBD1. Germline V gives CDR1 SGHRS, CDR2 YFSETQ. The CDR3 totals 14 residues. V shed 4 bases and J 3 bases; nucleotides not matched to a gene: 4. DNA for the CDR3: TGCGCCAGCAGCCCCGACAGGGATGGAAACACCATATATTTT. Its translation: CASSPDRDGNTIYF.

The chain recombines TRBV30 with TRBJ2-2; TRBD2 matches 13 bases. This CDR3 region has 15 residues. J was trimmed by 6 bases and V by 1 base; bases with no gene match: 2. Germline V gives CDR1 GTSNPN, CDR2 SVGIG (reference sequence). CDR3 coding DNA: TGTGCCTGGAGTGGACTAGCGGGAGGCCCCGGGGAGCTGTTTTTT. It translates to CAWSGLAGGPGELFF. Drawing the rest from reference TRBV30 and TRBJ2-2, the complete variable domain is SQTIHQWPATLVQPVGSPLSLECTVEGTSNPNLYWYRQAAGRGLQLLFYSVGIGQISSEVPQNLSASRPQDRQFILSSKKLLLSDSGFYLCAWSGLAGGPGELFFGEGSRLTVL.

V usage is TRBV2 and J usage is TRBJ1-4; 8 bases fit TRBD1. This CDR3 is 14 amino acids long. V lost 6 bases and J lost 8; bases outside the gene matches: 8. The germline gives CDR1 SNHLY, CDR2 FYNNEI. CDR3 protein: CASREDRVQEKLFF. The CDR3 nucleotides are TGTGCCAGCAGGGAGGACAGGGTACAAGAAAAACTGTTTTTT.

The chain carries TRBV29-1 and TRBJ2-7; D is possibly TRBD2 (6 bases). Trimming stripped 4 bases from V and 2 bases from J, with 12 bases between. CDR3 size: 13 residues. Germline assignment: CDR1 SQVTM and CDR2 ANQGSEA. The chain's CDR3 is CSVATSTTYEQYF. The DNA of the CDR3 is TGCAGCGTTGCCACTAGCACGACCTACGAGCAGTACTTC.

The rearrangement uses TRBV12-5 and TRBJ2-7; 11 bases line up with TRBD2. Losses at the gene ends were 3 bases for V and 9 bases for J; bases not matched to a gene: 16. Germline V gene lookup returns CDR1 LGHNT and CDR2 FRNRAP. CDR3 length equals 17 residues. This chain's CDR3 is CASGLDQTSGAPLGQYF. CDR3 nucleotide sequence: TGTGCTAGTGGTTTAGACCAGACTAGCGGGGCTCCCCTGGGGCAGTACTTC.

The chain uses TRBV5-1 and TRBJ2-1; the D is unclear. The germline V gene has CDR1 SGHRS and CDR2 YFSETQ. This CDR3 spans 11 amino acids. Trimming cost V 2 bases and J 7 bases, with 4 bases left between them. As DNA, the CDR3 is TGCGCCAGCAGCTTAGCAAATGAGCAGTTCTTC. This encodes CASSLANEQFF.

This chain joins TRBV5-8 and TRBJ2-1; D unclear. V lost 4 bases and J lost 0, with 11 bases in between. The V gene's germline CDR1 is SGHTS and CDR2 YDEGEE. The CDR3 totals 15 residues. The CDR3 is CASSPGRSSYNEQFF. CDR3 sequence (DNA): TGTGCCAGCAGCCCAGGCCGAAGCTCCTACAATGAGCAGTTCTTC.

The rearrangement links TRBV7-2 to TRBJ2-3; 13 bases are a match to TRBD2. Trimming removed 5 bases from V and 2 bases from J; junction bases left unmatched: 7. CDR1 and CDR2 (germline): SGHTA, FQGNSA. CDR3 length equals 17 residues. In DNA, the CDR3 is TGTGCCAGCAGCCCTCGGACTAGCGGGGGCTACACAGATACGCAGTATTTT. This sequence encodes CASSPRTSGGYTDTQYF. Filled out from reference TRBV7-2 and TRBJ2-3, the complete variable domain reads GAGVSQSPSNKVTEKGKDVELRCDPISGHTALYWYRQSLGQGLEFLIYFQGNSAPDKSGLPSDRFSAERTGGSVSTLTIQRTQQEDSAVYLCASSPRTSGGYTDTQYFGPGTRLTVL.

This clone was detected only a few times. The chain joins TRBV7-9 to TRBJ1-6; D not resolved. V was clipped by 4 bases and J by 10 bases, with 8 bases between them. Germline V gives CDR1 SEHNR, CDR2 FQNEAQ (reference sequence). The CDR3 is made up of 12 amino acids. The CDR3 loop reads CASSSASSPLHF. Written as DNA, the CDR3 is TGTGCCAGCAGCTCAGCGTCCTCACCCCTCCACTTT.

The V call is TRBV2, the J call TRBJ2-7, with a tentative D call TRBD2 (6 bases). Trimming stripped 7 bases from V and 3 bases from J, with 13 bases between. Germline V gives CDR1 SNHLY, CDR2 FYNNEI. The CDR3 is 13 residues long. CDR3 protein: CASTVAVIYEQYF. CDR3 bases: TGTGCCAGCACCGTAGCGGTTATCTACGAGCAGTACTTC.

DNA for the CDR3: TGTGCCAGCAGCCCCGGGGGTGCAGGTGGCTACACCTTC. Translated: CASSPGGAGGYTF. The gene calls are TRBV7-8 and TRBJ1-2, with a possible D match to TRBD1 (5 bases). Trimming removed 5 bases at V and 7 bases at J, with 14 bases between. Germline V gene sequence: CDR1 SGHVS, CDR2 FQNEAQ. The CDR3 totals 13 residues.

The gene calls are TRBV28 and TRBJ1-4; D ambiguous. This CDR3 is built from 17 residues. Germline V gene data show CDR1 as MDHEN and CDR2 as SYDVKM. The V and J ends lost 4 bases and 0 bases respectively, with 15 bases between them. The CDR3 region is CASSSPLGRSTNEKLFF. CDR3 DNA sequence: TGTGCCAGCAGTTCACCGTTAGGACGGTCAACTAATGAAAAACTGTTTTTT.

A few counts support this clone. The rearrangement uses TRBV7-3 and TRBJ2-1, with TRBD2 identical over 7 bases. The CDR3 length is 16 residues. V lost 0 bases to trimming and J lost 6 bases; unmatched junction nucleotides: 8. Looked up from germline, CDR1 is SGHTA and CDR2 is FQGTGA. The CDR3 region has the DNA TGTGCCAGCAGCTTAACGTCAGCGGGGCAAAGCAATGAGCAGTTCTTC. The encoded protein is CASSLTSAGQSNEQFF.

This clone has only one observation. The gene calls are TRBV6-1 and TRBJ2-7, with 9 bases that match TRBD2. J was trimmed by 2 bases and V by 8 bases; bases with no gene match: 7. Germline CDR1 and CDR2: MNHNS and SASEGT. The CDR3 runs 14 residues. The CDR3 DNA reads TGTGCCAGCCTGGAGGCTAGCGGGACCTACGAGCAGTACTTC. Translating it yields CASLEASGTYEQYF.

J is TRBJ2-7 and V is TRBV10-1, with TRBD1 matching 7 bases. Germline V gene lookup returns CDR1 WNHNN and CDR2 SYGVQD (reference sequence). J gave up 5 bases and V 2 bases, and 6 bases lay outside the gene matches. This CDR3 region has 14 residues. The CDR3 sequence: CASSEDRARDEQYF. In DNA form, the CDR3 reads TGCGCCAGCAGTGAGGACAGGGCGCGGGACGAGCAGTACTTC.

The rearrangement joins TRBV7-8 to TRBJ2-7, with 8 bases lining up with TRBD2. Germline assignment: CDR1 SGHVS and CDR2 FQNEAQ. Trimming took 1 base from V and 0 from J; bases not matched to a gene: 11. CDR3 size: 18 residues. For the CDR3, the DNA is TGTGCCAGCAGCTTAGGATATACTAGCGGAGCCCTCTCCTACGAGCAGTACTTC. Protein: CASSLGYTSGALSYEQYF.

This clone was recorded a few times. The CDR3 region has the DNA TGTGCCAGCAGTGACCCAGCCAATAATTCACCCCTCCACTTT. This gives the protein CASSDPANNSPLHF. The V and J genes are TRBV2 and TRBJ1-6, with D uncertain. Germline V lookup: CDR1 SNHLY, CDR2 FYNNEI. The CDR3 runs to 14 residues. V gave up 3 bases and J gave up 5 bases, with 8 bases separating them.